This entry is about one TCR beta chain. The antigen is undetermined. This sample is part of a study of radiotherapy plus CTLA-4 blockade in lung cancer. Trimming took 0 bases from V and 2 from J, leaving 9 bases between them. The CDR3 has 14 residues. Germline loops: CDR1 SGDLS, CDR2 YYNGEE. Study observations and caveats: Among reported predictors of response, early blood T cell clone dynamics with interferon-beta performed best.

Sequenced by immunoSEQ multiplex PCR; TCRdb stores in-frame clones only, minus some. This table holds 55,000 to 65,000 clones, over 70% found once. The source was peripheral blood, collected from a patient treated with radiotherapy plus ipilimumab. The source is a human donor with non-small cell lung cancer who had a partial response to radiotherapy plus ipilimumab. The rearrangement uses TRBV9 and TRBJ2-7; D is ambiguous. The DNA of the CDR3 is TGTGCCAGCAGCGTAGGTGATAGCACCTACGAGCAGTACTTC. Translation: CASSVGDSTYEQYF. The full variable domain, in which reference TRBV9 and TRBJ2-7 provide the parts outside the CDR3, is DSGVTQTPKHLITATGQRVTLRCSPRSGDLSVYWYQQSLDQGLQFLIQYYNGEERAKGNILERFSAQQFPDLHSELNLSSLELGDSALYFCASSVGDSTYEQYFGPGTRLTVT.